The 13 T cell receptor beta chains below were found in one sample sequenced in a study of cytomegalovirus exposure and HLA in healthy donors (TCRdb year 2017). Preparation of the library involved the immunoSEQ multiplex PCR assay. For the multiplex PCR, a mixture combining 60 forward primers for TCR Vbeta segments and 13 reverse primers for TCR Jbeta segments was used. TCRdb retrieved this table from immuneACCESS and kept in-frame rearrangements only. Not all clones are present; in checked studies, unresolved V genes account for under half, and no reason is known for the remainder. This sample gives 80,000 to 100,000 clones in total; about three quarters of them show up just once. 1.4% of the sample belongs to the ten largest clones. The sequenced material came from PBMCs. These TCRs come from a man between 40 and 49 years old in good health and CMV-seronegative.

Note on this clone: Relative to the germline gene, one junction end is altered; a read error may explain this. The J gene is TRBJ1-2, the V gene TRBV13; D may be TRBD1 (5 bases). The CDR3 loop spans 14 amino acids. The germline V gene has CDR1 PRHDT and CDR2 FYEKMQ (reference sequence). Here the CDR3 reads CASSLGKGSYGYTF. The CDR3 coding sequence is TGTGCCAGCAGCCTAGGGAAGGGGTCCTATGGCTACACCTTC. The full variable domain, with the rest looked up from reference TRBV13 and TRBJ1-2, is AAGVIQSPRHLIKEKRETATLKCYPIPRHDTVYWYQQGPGQDPQFLISFYEKMQSDKGSIPDRFSAQQFSDYHSELNMSSLELGDSALYFCASSLGKGSYGYTFGSGTRLTVV.

The chain carries TRBV5-1 and TRBJ1-3; weak D call: TRBD1 (6 bases). CDR1 is SGHRS and CDR2 is YFSETQ in the germline V gene. Trimming stripped 0 bases from V and 3 bases from J, with 13 bases between. CDR3 size: 16 residues. DNA for the CDR3: TGCGCCAGCAGCTTGGAACGGGGGGCGAGTGGAAACACCATATATTTT. Translated, it gives CASSLERGASGNTIYF.

The chain employs TRBV29-1 and TRBJ2-3; 15 bases line up with TRBD2. Looked up from germline, CDR1 is SQVTM and CDR2 is ANQGSEA. The V segment lost 3 bases and the J segment 0 bases; nucleotides outside the gene matches: 4. This CDR3 contains 17 residues. The CDR3 protein is CSVDGGTSGGSTDTQYF. The CDR3 nucleotides are TGCAGCGTTGATGGTGGGACTAGCGGGGGGAGCACAGATACGCAGTATTTT.

The count of this clone is one. The rearrangement uses TRBV19 and TRBJ1-6; 10 nucleotides match TRBD1. This CDR3 spans 16 amino acids. Germline trimming cut 2 bases from V and 10 bases from J; bases unmatched to any gene: 8. Germline values: CDR1 LNHDA, CDR2 SQIVND (reference sequence). The CDR3 sequence: CASSIFPGTGDSPLHF. The CDR3 DNA follows: TGTGCCAGTAGTATATTCCCCGGGACAGGGGACTCACCCCTCCACTTT. The variable domain in full, with the rest retrieved from reference TRBV19 and TRBJ1-6, is DGGITQSPKYLFRKEGQNVTLSCEQNLNHDAMYWYRQDPGQGLRLIYYSQIVNDFQKGDIAEGYSVSREKKESFPLTVTSAQKNPTAFYLCASSIFPGTGDSPLHFGNGTRLTVT.

This rearrangement joins TRBV5-4 to TRBJ2-5; TRBD1 agrees at 9 bases. Trimming removed 1 base from V and 4 bases from J; junction bases left unmatched: 5. There are 15 residues in the CDR3. CDR1 SGHNT and CDR2 YYREEE come from the germline V gene (reference sequence). This chain's CDR3 is CASSLSRTGAETQYF. CDR3 bases: TGTGCCAGCAGCTTGTCGAGGACAGGGGCAGAGACCCAGTACTTC.

The J gene is TRBJ2-6, the V gene TRBV19; no firm D call. This CDR3 region has 15 residues. CDR1 is LNHDA, CDR2 SQIVND, per germline (reference sequence). V lost 1 base and J 1 base, leaving 5 bases between the germline ends. Here the CDR3 reads CASSIGLSGANVLTF. The CDR3, as DNA: TGTGCCAGTAGTATAGGGCTTTCTGGGGCCAACGTCCTGACTTTC.

The chain recombines TRBV21-1 with TRBJ2-7; TRBD2, the table's D call, lacks a check against the DNA. TRBV21-1 corresponds to a pseudogene. The CDR3 covers 18 residues. The CDR3 sequence: CASSIETSGGIIGNEQYF. CDR3 nucleotides: TGTGCCAGCAGCATCGAGACTAGCGGGGGCATCATCGGCAACGAGCAGTACTTC.

This chain uses TRBV14 with TRBJ1-2, with 11 bases matching TRBD1. This CDR3 has 15 amino acids. Germline CDR1 SGHDN, CDR2 FVKESK. The V segment lost 3 bases and the J segment 7 bases; nucleotides outside the gene matches: 7. The CDR3, as DNA: TGTGCCAGCAGCCACGGACAGGGGGCCGTCGCTGGCTACACCTTC. Protein sequence: CASSHGQGAVAGYTF.

This clone was observed a handful of times. The chain employs TRBV7-9 and TRBJ1-1; no clear D gene. CDR1 and CDR2 (germline): SEHNR, FQNEAQ (reference sequence). Trimming cost V 3 bases and J 4 bases, with 6 bases left between them. The CDR3 spans 12 residues. The CDR3 reads CASSLDFTEAFF. CDR3 sequence (DNA): TGTGCCAGCAGCTTGGACTTCACTGAAGCTTTCTTT.

In DNA form, the CDR3 reads TGTGCCAGCAGCCGAACAGGGGGAAGGTTGGGGAACACTGAAGCTTTCTTT. Encoded protein: CASSRTGGRLGNTEAFF. This chain connects TRBV11-1 to TRBJ1-1; 8 bases line up with TRBD1. Germline assignment: CDR1 SGHAT and CDR2 FQDESV (reference sequence). V shed 5 bases, J shed 1 base, and the junction held 12 bases outside the gene matches. This CDR3 contains 17 residues.

The J gene is TRBJ1-1, the V gene TRBV29-1; the match to TRBD1 covers 10 bases. V shed 4 bases, J shed 0 bases, and the junction held 2 bases outside the gene matches. Germline loops: CDR1 SQVTM, CDR2 ANQGSEA. This CDR3 spans 14 amino acids. The CDR3 is CSVGQGALNTEAFF. As DNA, the CDR3 is TGCAGCGTTGGACAGGGGGCACTGAACACTGAAGCTTTCTTT.

CDR3 coding DNA: TGTGCCACCAGCAGAGGGACAGGGGGCCGCGATGAGCAGTTCTTC. It encodes CATSRGTGGRDEQFF. The V gene is TRBV15, the J gene TRBJ2-1, with TRBD1 matching 11 bases. Unmatched junction bases numbered 4, after V lost 1 base and J lost 8 bases. CDR1 is LNHNV, CDR2 YYDKDF, per germline (reference sequence). The CDR3 sequence is 15 residues long.

The chain joins TRBV6-1 to TRBJ1-6; D is perhaps TRBD1 (6 bases). Trimming pared 2 bases from V and 9 bases from J, leaving 11 bases between. This CDR3 spans 14 amino acids. The V gene's germline CDR1 is MNHNS and CDR2 SASEGT. The DNA of the CDR3 is TGTGCCAGCAGTGAATCAGGGGTTGGTTCACCCCTCCACTTT. Protein product: CASSESGVGSPLHF.